These T cell receptor beta chains were read from a single sample in a study of vaccination effects on CD4 cells after COVID-19. Assay: immunoSEQ multiplex PCR; the TCRdb copy retains only in-frame clones and omits some. The repertoire holds around 60,000 clones, with roughly 76% as singletons. No antigen is known for these receptors. The source was CD4+ T cells from PBMCs cultured with HCoV-NL63 spike peptides, collected before COVID-19 vaccination. These receptor sequences come from a human donor who received a COVID-19 vaccine. Each CDR3 is given with its conserved first and last residue. Fields, in order: V gene, J gene, CDR3 length, D gene, CDR3 protein, CDR3 DNA. D genes are given only for firm matches.

v_gene: TRBV7-2
j_gene: TRBJ2-1
len: 15
d_gene: .
CDR3aa: CASSLMLGTYNEQFF
CDR3nt: TGTGCCAGCAGCTTAATGTTAGGGACCTACAATGAGCAGTTCTTC

v_gene: TRBV4-1
j_gene: TRBJ2-2
len: 22
d_gene: .
CDR3aa: CASSPSFMPGTLIIANTGELFF
CDR3nt: TGCGCCAGCAGTCCAAGTTTTATGCCAGGGACACTTATAATCGCGAACACCGGGGAGCTGTTTTTT

v_gene: TRBV10-3
j_gene: TRBJ1-1
len: 17
d_gene: TRBD1
CDR3aa: CAISELARTGGIPEAFF
CDR3nt: TGTGCCATCAGCGAACTGGCCCGGACAGGGGGCATCCCTGAAGCTTTCTTT

v_gene: TRBV6-6
j_gene: TRBJ1-3
len: 16
d_gene: .
CDR3aa: CASSYQSTDSGNTIYF
CDR3nt: TGTGCCAGCAGTTACCAGAGCACTGACTCTGGAAACACCATATATTTT

v_gene: TRBV15
j_gene: TRBJ2-3
len: 13
d_gene: .
CDR3aa: CATSRQGADTQYF
CDR3nt: TGTGCCACCAGCAGACAGGGAGCAGATACGCAGTATTTT

v_gene: TRBV19
j_gene: TRBJ2-5
len: 12
d_gene: .
CDR3aa: CASTTLQETQYF
CDR3nt: TGTGCCAGTACCACACTCCAAGAGACCCAGTACTTC

v_gene: TRBV6-1
j_gene: TRBJ1-5
len: 17
d_gene: .
CDR3aa: CASSESQGILGGQPQHF
CDR3nt: TGTGCCAGCAGTGAAAGCCAGGGCATCCTTGGGGGTCAGCCCCAGCATTTT

v_gene: TRBV30
j_gene: TRBJ2-5
len: 15
d_gene: TRBD1
CDR3aa: CAWSVGTAASETQYF
CDR3nt: TGTGCCTGGAGTGTAGGGACAGCTGCGTCTGAGACCCAGTACTTC

v_gene: TRBV19
j_gene: TRBJ1-3
len: 11
d_gene: .
CDR3aa: CATGTGNTIYF
CDR3nt: TGTGCCACGGGGACCGGAAACACCATATATTTT

v_gene: TRBV4-1
j_gene: TRBJ2-3
len: 14
d_gene: .
CDR3aa: CASSQDRTKDTQYF
CDR3nt: TGCGCCAGCAGCCAGGACAGAACAAAAGATACGCAGTATTTT

v_gene: TRBV2
j_gene: TRBJ1-2
len: 14
d_gene: TRBD1
CDR3aa: CASTKSGTEYGYTF
CDR3nt: TGTGCCAGCACTAAATCCGGGACAGAATATGGCTACACCTTC

v_gene: TRBV7-2
j_gene: TRBJ2-3
len: 13
d_gene: .
CDR3aa: CASSLQGSDTQYF
CDR3nt: TGTGCCAGCAGCTTACAGGGTTCAGATACGCAGTATTTT

v_gene: TRBV6-5
j_gene: TRBJ1-4
len: 11
d_gene: .
CDR3aa: CASTTSEKLFF
CDR3nt: TGTGCCAGCACCACCAGTGAAAAACTGTTTTTT

v_gene: TRBV6-5
j_gene: TRBJ1-6
len: 14
d_gene: .
CDR3aa: CASSYIPRDSPLHF
CDR3nt: TGTGCCAGCAGTTACATCCCCCGGGATTCACCCCTCCACTTT

v_gene: TRBV6-1
j_gene: TRBJ2-2
len: 16
d_gene: .
CDR3aa: CASSARVGINTGELFF
CDR3nt: TGTGCCAGCAGTGCCAGGGTTGGGATAAACACCGGGGAGCTGTTTTTT

v_gene: TRBV30
j_gene: TRBJ1-5
len: 13
d_gene: .
CDR3aa: CAWSVNSNQPQHF
CDR3nt: TGTGCCTGGAGTGTGAACAGCAATCAGCCCCAGCATTTT

v_gene: TRBV7-2
j_gene: TRBJ1-2
len: 15
d_gene: .
CDR3aa: CASSPGWVRGTGYTF
CDR3nt: TGTGCCAGCAGCCCCGGTTGGGTAAGGGGAACTGGCTACACCTTC